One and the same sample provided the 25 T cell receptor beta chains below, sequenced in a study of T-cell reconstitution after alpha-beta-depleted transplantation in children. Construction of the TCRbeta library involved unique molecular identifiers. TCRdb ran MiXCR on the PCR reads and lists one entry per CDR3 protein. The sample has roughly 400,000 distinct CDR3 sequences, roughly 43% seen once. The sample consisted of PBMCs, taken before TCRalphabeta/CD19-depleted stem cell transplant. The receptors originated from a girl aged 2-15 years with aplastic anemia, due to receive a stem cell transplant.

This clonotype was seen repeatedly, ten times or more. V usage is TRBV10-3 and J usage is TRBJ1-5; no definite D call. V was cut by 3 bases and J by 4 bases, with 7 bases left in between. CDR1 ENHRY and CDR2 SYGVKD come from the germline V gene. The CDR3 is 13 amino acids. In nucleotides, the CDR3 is TGTGCCATCAGTGACAGCGTAAATCAGCCCCAGCATTTT. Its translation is CAISDSVNQPQHF.

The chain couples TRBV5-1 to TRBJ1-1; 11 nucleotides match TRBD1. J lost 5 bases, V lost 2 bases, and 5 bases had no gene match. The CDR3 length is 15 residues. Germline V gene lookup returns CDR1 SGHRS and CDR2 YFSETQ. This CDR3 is CASSFIGQGATEAFF. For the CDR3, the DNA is TGCGCCAGCAGCTTTATCGGACAGGGGGCGACTGAAGCTTTCTTT.

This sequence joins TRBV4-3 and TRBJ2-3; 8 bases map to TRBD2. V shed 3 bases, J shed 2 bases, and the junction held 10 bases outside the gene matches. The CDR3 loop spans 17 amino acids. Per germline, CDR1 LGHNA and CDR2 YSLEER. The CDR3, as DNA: TGCGCCAGCAGCCAGGGACGGACGGGAGGGTACACAGATACGCAGTATTTT. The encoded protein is CASSQGRTGGYTDTQYF.

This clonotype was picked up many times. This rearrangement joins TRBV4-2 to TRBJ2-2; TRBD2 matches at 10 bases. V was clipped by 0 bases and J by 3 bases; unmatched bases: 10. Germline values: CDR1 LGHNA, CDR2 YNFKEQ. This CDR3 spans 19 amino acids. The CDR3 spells CASSQDPVSGRSYTGELFF. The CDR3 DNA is TGTGCCAGCAGCCAAGATCCCGTTAGCGGGAGGTCCTACACCGGGGAGCTGTTTTTT.

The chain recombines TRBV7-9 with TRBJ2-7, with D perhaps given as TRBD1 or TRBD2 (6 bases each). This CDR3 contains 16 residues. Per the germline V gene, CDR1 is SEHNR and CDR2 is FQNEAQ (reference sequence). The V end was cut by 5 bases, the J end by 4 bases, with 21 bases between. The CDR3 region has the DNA TGTGCCAGCAGCCCTTATAGGGGGGATGGGGGATACGAGCAGTACTTC. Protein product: CASSPYRGDGGYEQYF.

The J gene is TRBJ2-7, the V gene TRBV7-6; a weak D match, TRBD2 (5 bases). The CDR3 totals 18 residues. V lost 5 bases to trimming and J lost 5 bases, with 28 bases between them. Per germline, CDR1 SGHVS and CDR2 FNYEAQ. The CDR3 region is CASSPRVGTSQPLNEQYF. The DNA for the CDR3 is TGTGCCAGCAGCCCCCGGGTGGGCACTAGTCAACCCCTAAACGAGCAGTACTTC.

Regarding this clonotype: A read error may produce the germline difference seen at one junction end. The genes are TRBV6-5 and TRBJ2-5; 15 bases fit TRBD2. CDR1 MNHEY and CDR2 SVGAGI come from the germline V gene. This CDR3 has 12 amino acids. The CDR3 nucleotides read TGTGCCAGCGGACTAGCGGGGGGGCCGGGGCACTTC. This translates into CASGLAGGPGHF.

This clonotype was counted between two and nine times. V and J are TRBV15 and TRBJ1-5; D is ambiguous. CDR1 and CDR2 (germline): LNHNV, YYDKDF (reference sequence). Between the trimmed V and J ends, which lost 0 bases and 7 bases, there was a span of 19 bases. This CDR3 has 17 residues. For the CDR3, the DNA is TGTGCCACCAGCAGAGATCGGGGAGGACGCTTGATGCAGCCCCAGCATTTT. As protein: CATSRDRGGRLMQPQHF.

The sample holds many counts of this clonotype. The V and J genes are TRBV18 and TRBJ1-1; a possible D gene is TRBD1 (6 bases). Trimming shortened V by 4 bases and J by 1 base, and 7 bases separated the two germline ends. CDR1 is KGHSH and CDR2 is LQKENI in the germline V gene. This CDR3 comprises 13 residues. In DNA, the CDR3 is TGTGCCAGCTCACGGGGGCCGAACACTGAAGCTTTCTTT. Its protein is CASSRGPNTEAFF.

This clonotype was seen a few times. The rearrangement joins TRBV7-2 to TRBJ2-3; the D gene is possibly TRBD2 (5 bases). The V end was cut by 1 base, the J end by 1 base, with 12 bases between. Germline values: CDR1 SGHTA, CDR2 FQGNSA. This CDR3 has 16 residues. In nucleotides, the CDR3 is TGTGCCAGCAGCTTAGGGGCGGGTGGGGGCACAGATACGCAGTATTTT. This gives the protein CASSLGAGGGTDTQYF.

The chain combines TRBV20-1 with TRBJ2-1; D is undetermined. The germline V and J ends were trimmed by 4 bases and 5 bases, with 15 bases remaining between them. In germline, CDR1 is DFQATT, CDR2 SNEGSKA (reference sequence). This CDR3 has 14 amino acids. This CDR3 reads CSAMPQLADNEQFF. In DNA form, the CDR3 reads TGCAGTGCTATGCCGCAGTTGGCGGACAATGAGCAGTTCTTC.

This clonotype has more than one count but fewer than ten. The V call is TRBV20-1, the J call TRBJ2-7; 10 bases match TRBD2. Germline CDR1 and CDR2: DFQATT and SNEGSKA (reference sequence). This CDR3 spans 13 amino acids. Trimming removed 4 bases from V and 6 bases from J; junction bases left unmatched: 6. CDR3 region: CSATSGSLIEQYF. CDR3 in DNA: TGCAGTGCTACTAGCGGGAGTCTAATCGAGCAGTACTTC.

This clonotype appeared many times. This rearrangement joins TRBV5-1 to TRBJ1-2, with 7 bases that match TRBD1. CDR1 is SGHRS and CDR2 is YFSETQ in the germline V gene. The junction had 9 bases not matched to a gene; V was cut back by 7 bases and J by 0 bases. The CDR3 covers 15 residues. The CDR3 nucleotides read TGCGCCAGCCGACCGACGGGACAGACTAACTATGGCTACACCTTC. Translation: CASRPTGQTNYGYTF.

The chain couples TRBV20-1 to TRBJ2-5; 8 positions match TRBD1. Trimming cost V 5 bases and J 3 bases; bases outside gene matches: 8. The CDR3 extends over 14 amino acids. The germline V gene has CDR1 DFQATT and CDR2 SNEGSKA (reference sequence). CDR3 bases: TGCAGTGCTCCCGCCCAGGGGGCAGAAGAGACCCAGTACTTC. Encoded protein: CSAPAQGAEETQYF.

The CDR3 DNA is TGTGCCAGCAGTGAATCAGGGGTGGGGTGGAGTAATGAGCAGTTCTTC. Protein sequence: CASSESGVGWSNEQFF. This chain uses TRBV2 with TRBJ2-1; a possible D gene is TRBD1 (6 bases). The CDR3 has 16 amino acids. The germline gives CDR1 SNHLY, CDR2 FYNNEI. V lost 2 bases and J lost 7, with 18 bases in between.

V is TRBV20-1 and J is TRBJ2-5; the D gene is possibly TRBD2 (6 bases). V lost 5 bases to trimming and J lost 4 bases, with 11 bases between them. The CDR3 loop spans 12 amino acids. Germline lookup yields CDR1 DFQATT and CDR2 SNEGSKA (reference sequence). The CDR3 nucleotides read TGCAGTGCTGACGGGAGTCCAGAGACCCAGTACTTC. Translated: CSADGSPETQYF.

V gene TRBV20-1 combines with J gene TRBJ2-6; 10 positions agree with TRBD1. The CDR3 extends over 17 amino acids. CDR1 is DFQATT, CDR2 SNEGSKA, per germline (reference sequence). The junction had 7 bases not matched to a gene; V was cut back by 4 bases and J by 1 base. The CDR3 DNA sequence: TGCAGTGCTAAAGGTTGGACAGGGGGATCTGGGGCCAACGTCCTGACTTTC. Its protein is CSAKGWTGGSGANVLTF.

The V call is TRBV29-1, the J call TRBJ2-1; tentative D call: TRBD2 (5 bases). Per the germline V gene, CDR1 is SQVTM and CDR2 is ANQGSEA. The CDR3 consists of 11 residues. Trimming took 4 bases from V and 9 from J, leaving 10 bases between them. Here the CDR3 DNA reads TGCAGCGTTGCACGTGGGAGTGAGCAGTTCTTC. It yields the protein CSVARGSEQFF.

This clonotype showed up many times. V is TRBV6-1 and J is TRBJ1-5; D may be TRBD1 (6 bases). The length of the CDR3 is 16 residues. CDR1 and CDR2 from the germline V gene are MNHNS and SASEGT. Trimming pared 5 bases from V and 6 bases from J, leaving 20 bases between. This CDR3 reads CASSQHLGWGAQPQHF. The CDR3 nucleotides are TGTGCCAGCAGTCAACATCTGGGATGGGGGGCTCAGCCCCAGCATTTT.

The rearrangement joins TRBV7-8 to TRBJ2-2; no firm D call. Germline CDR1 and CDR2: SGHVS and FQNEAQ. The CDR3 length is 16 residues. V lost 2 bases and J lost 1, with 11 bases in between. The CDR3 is CASSLSTRWNTGELFF. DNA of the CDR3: TGTGCCAGCAGCTTAAGTACCAGGTGGAACACCGGGGAGCTGTTTTTT.

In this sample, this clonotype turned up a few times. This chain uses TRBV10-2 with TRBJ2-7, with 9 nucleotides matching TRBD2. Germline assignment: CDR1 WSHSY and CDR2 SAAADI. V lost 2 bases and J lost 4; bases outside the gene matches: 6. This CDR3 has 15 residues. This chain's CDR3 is CASSEALAGRYEQYF. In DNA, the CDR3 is TGCGCCAGCAGTGAGGCGCTAGCGGGACGATACGAGCAGTACTTC.

In DNA form, the CDR3 reads TGTGCCATCAGTGAGTCGGGTGTCACCTACAATGAGCAGTTCTTC. Protein product: CAISESGVTYNEQFF. The V call is TRBV10-3, the J call TRBJ2-1; no reliable D call. V was clipped by 0 bases and J by 2 bases, with 8 bases between them. This CDR3 spans 15 amino acids. Germline V gives CDR1 ENHRY, CDR2 SYGVKD.

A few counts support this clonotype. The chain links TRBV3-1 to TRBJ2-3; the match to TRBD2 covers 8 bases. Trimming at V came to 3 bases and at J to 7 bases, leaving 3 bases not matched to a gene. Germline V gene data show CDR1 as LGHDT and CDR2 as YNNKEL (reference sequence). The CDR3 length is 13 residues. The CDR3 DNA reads TGTGCCAGCAGCCAGGTAGCGGGGAATACGCAGTATTTT. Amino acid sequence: CASSQVAGNTQYF.

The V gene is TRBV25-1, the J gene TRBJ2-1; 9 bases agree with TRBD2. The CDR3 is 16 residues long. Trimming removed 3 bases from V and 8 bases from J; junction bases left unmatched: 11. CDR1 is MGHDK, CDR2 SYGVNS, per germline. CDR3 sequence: CASSDIGGGVPDEQFF. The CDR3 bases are TGTGCCAGCAGTGACATTGGCGGGGGGGTACCCGATGAGCAGTTCTTC.

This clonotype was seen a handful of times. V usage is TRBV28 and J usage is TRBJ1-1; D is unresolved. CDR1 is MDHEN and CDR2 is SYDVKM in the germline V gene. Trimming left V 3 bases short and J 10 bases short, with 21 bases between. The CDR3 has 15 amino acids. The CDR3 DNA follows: TGTGCCAGCAGTTTTCCCAACCGGGCCTCTGCGGGAGCTTTCTTT. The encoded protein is CASSFPNRASAGAFF.